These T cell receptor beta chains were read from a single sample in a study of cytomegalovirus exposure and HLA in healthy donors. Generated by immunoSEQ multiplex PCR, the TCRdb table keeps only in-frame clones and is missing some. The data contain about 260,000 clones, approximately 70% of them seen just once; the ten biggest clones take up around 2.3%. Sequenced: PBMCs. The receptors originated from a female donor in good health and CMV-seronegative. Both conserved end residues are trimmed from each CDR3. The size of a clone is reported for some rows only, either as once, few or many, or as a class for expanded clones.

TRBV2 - ASSEDRAGNTIY
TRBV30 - AWGSGGWEQF
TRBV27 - ASSFSPTSSEQY
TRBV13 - ASIDSGTAYNEQF
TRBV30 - AWEGTHPEAF
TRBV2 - ASSSEPRTDTQY
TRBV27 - ASSLSPNDLLAGEGNEQF
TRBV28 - ASSDPTSGISGANVLT
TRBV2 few ALRAESYEQY
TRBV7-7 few ASSLGAGYQPQH
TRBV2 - AGGGALAKNIQY
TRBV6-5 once ASSSPSGVETQY
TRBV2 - ASSEDRSYYGYT
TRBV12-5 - ASGFPRGGNIGTDTQY
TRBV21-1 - ASSKVGGRIQSCTEAF
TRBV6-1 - ASSDQGPLNTEAF
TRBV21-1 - ASSKEGSGRVATQY
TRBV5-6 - ASSLSGGANVLT
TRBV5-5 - ASSPRTGGGEKLF
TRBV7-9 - ASSPGAGGSYNEQF
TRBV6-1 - ASRGTGTHSPLH
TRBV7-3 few ASSLTGARDEQF
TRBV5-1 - ASSAGTSGLSSYNEQF
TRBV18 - ASSPGQGGSYEQY
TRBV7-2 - ASSPSTKETQY
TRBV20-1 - SALYIDEQY
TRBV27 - ASSRVTGSNTGELF
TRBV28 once ASLGQGEAGNTIY
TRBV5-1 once ASSPGTSGETQY
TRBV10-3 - AISERTGGGKELF
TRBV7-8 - ASSLIHGNEQF